This T cell receptor beta chain was obtained from a study of blood T cell repertoires in COVID-19. The overall study: From the United States, Italy and Spain came samples of acute and convalescent COVID-19.

The authors' processing: It was from reference gene primer amplification that nucleated cell counts were estimated. Profiled with immunoSEQ multiplex PCR; TCRdb holds only in-frame clones, not every one. The V and J calls and clone size are taken from that table; D and trimming were inferred from the DNA. Of about 120,000 clones listed, 75% to 90% were seen once; the top ten hold around 30%. The germline V gene encodes CDR1 MNHEY and CDR2 SMNVEV (reference sequence). V shed 5 bases and J shed 4 bases, with 15 bases lying between them. This CDR3 has 14 amino acids. The sample was peripheral blood. The chain is built from TRBV27 and TRBJ2-7; tentative D call: TRBD2 (5 bases). The sequence came from a man in his 70s with active or convalescent COVID-19. The CDR3 DNA sequence: TGTGCCAGCAGTACGAGACCACGAGGGTACGAGCAGTACTTC. Protein sequence: CASSTRPRGYEQYF.